This T cell receptor (beta chain) appears in the sequencing data of a study of read filtering for tumor transcriptome and immune sequencing. Study details: Among patients, approximately 16 were male and about 15 female, aged roughly 45 to 80 (mean around 66). Fewer than 10 patients were R-ISS I, about 16 were R-ISS II, more than five were R-ISS III. General observations from the study: Sorted CD138-negative bone marrow cells were not purified T cells.

This clonotype was recorded at least ten times. Its antigen remains unidentified. The library was built from around 400 ng RNA with molecular barcoded adaptors for alpha/delta and beta/gamma chains. TCRdb independently ran MiXCR on the reads; one entry per CDR3 protein. This sample carries fewer than 35,000 distinct CDR3 sequences, roughly 20% of them seen once, and the ten largest clones take around 15%. Between the trimmed V and J ends, which lost 6 bases and 8 bases, there was a span of 17 bases. Germline V gene data show CDR1 as DFQATT and CDR2 as SNEGSKA (reference sequence). The CDR3 runs 13 residues.

Sequencing was done on a sample of a population of CD138-negative cells sorted from bone marrow. The chain combines TRBV20-1 with TRBJ2-1, with a tentative D call TRBD1 (5 bases). The source is a donor aged 40 or older with multiple myeloma. The CDR3 here is CSAPGLTGDEQFF. In nucleotides, the CDR3 is TGCAGTGCCCCGGGCCTCACAGGAGATGAGCAGTTCTTC.